These 6 T cell receptor beta chains share one sample of origin, sequenced in a study of cytomegalovirus exposure and HLA in healthy donors. The PCR made use of 60 Vbeta and 13 Jbeta primers. Repertoires were generated with immunoSEQ multiplex PCR, while TCRdb's copy carries only in-frame clones and drops some. The data show 40,000 to 45,000 clones, roughly 51% seen once. Input material: PBMCs. All receptors derive from a man aged 60-69 years in good health and CMV-seronegative.

V gene TRBV9 combines with J gene TRBJ2-1; tentatively, D is TRBD2 (5 bases). Germline V lookup: CDR1 SGDLS, CDR2 YYNGEE. The length of the CDR3 is 12 residues. V was clipped by 6 bases and J by 5 bases, with 9 bases between them. The CDR3 DNA follows: TGTGCCAGCAAAGCGGACGACAATGAGCAGTTCTTC. Translation: CASKADDNEQFF.

This clone was picked up a small number of times. V is TRBV7-8 and J is TRBJ2-1, with D unresolved. The CDR3 extends over 13 amino acids. Trimming removed 5 bases at V and 9 bases at J, with 14 bases between. Germline V lookup: CDR1 SGHVS, CDR2 FQNEAQ. The DNA for the CDR3 is TGTGCCAGCAGCCCTTTCGTCGGCGGTGAGCAGTTCTTC. Translation: CASSPFVGGEQFF.

This clone was seen a single time. V and J are TRBV19 and TRBJ1-5, with a tentative D call TRBD1 (5 bases). This CDR3 comprises 14 residues. Germline CDR1 reads LNHDA; CDR2 reads SQIVND (reference sequence). Deletions cut 8 bases from V and 2 bases from J, with 13 bases between. This CDR3 reads CASQGVIRNQPQHF. The DNA of the CDR3 is TGTGCCAGTCAAGGGGTGATCCGCAATCAGCCCCAGCATTTT.

The V and J genes are TRBV5-1 and TRBJ2-7, with D possibly matching TRBD2 (5 bases). This CDR3 has 15 residues. Germline CDR1 and CDR2: SGHRS and YFSETQ. V lost 1 base and J lost 6, with 17 bases in between. The CDR3 DNA follows: TGCGCCAGCAGCTTGTATGAGGGCGGAGTCGGCGAGCAGTACTTC. Protein product: CASSLYEGGVGEQYF.

Here the CDR3 DNA reads TGTGCCAGCAGTTTCCAAGCCGGGACAGCGTACGAGCAGTACTTC. Protein sequence: CASSFQAGTAYEQYF. The chain couples TRBV28 to TRBJ2-7, with 7 positions matching TRBD1. This CDR3 has 15 residues. J lost 4 bases, V lost 3 bases, and 9 bases had no gene match. Germline CDR1 MDHEN, CDR2 SYDVKM.

The V and J genes are TRBV5-1 and TRBJ1-1, with 7 nucleotides matching TRBD1. The germline CDR1 and CDR2 sequences are SGHRS and YFSETQ. This CDR3 comprises 15 residues. The V and J ends lost 4 bases and 0 bases, in that order; junction bases with no gene match: 6. The CDR3 spells CASSLGQVMNTEAFF. The CDR3 DNA sequence: TGCGCCAGCAGCCTAGGACAGGTAATGAACACTGAAGCTTTCTTT.